This T cell receptor beta chain came from a study of technical replicates of blood from a handful of donors. The method was immunoSEQ multiplex PCR; TCRdb's version includes in-frame clones alone and lacks a portion of them. The data contain over 70,000 clones, 94% of them singletons. The source is a human donor in good health. Sequencing was carried out using T cells isolated from PBMCs.

As DNA, the CDR3 is TGTGCCAGCAGTGAAATTAATAGGGGGCGCCCTGAAGCTTTCTTT. It specifies CASSEINRGRPEAFF. The chain combines TRBV6-1 with TRBJ1-1; TRBD1 aligns across 7 bases. V lost 2 bases and J lost 6; bases outside the gene matches: 9. Germline-derived CDR1 and CDR2 are MNHNS and SASEGT. The CDR3 loop spans 15 amino acids.